This T cell receptor beta chain was documented in a study of beta chain features in type 1 diabetes. CDR3 length: 17 residues. Germline values: CDR1 SGHRS, CDR2 YFSETQ. Trimming cost V 0 bases and J 2 bases, with 17 bases left between them. This clone came up a few times. Its cognate antigen is unknown. Study-level points and caveats: Shorter templates might be favored by PCR, and equally so in patients and in controls.

Markers CD45RO/CCR7/CD25/CD127/CD95/CD27 served to sort CD4+ naive, central memory, regulatory and stem cell-like memory cells. Reverse transcription of all isolated RNA meant that expressed TCRB transcripts were sequenced. Assay used: immunoSEQ multiplex PCR; TCRdb lists only in-frame clones, some missing. The data hold roughly 350,000 clones, with 11% observed a single time. The chain couples TRBV5-1 to TRBJ1-2; D remains ambiguous. The clonotype originates from a woman in her thirties in good health. The sequenced sample was naive CD4+ T cells from blood. Written as DNA, the CDR3 is TGCGCCAGCAGCTTGGAATTTGGAGGCTCCCGAAACTATGGCTACACCTTC. Translated, it gives CASSLEFGGSRNYGYTF. Drawing the rest from reference TRBV5-1 and TRBJ1-2, the complete variable domain is KAGVTQTPRYLIKTRGQQVTLSCSPISGHRSVSWYQQTPGQGLQFLFEYFSETQRNKGNFPGRFSGRQFSNSRSEMNVSTLELGDSALYLCASSLEFGGSRNYGYTFGSGTRLTVV.